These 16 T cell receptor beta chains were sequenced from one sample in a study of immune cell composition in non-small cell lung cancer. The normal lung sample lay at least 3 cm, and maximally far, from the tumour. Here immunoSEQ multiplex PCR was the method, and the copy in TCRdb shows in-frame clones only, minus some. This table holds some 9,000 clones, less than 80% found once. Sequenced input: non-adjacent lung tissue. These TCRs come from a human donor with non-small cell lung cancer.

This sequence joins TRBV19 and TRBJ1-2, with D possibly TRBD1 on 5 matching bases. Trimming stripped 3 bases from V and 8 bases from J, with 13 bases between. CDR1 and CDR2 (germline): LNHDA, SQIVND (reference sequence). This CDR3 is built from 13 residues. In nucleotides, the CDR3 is TGTGCCAGTAGTATCGCCCAGGGATGGGGCTACACCTTC. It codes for CASSIAQGWGYTF.

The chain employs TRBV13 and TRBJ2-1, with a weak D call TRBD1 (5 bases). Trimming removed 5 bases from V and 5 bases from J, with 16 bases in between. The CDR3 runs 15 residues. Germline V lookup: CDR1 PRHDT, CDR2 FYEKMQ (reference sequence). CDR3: CASSLTESPHNEQFF. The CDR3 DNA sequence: TGTGCCAGCAGCCTGACAGAGAGTCCTCACAATGAGCAGTTCTTC.

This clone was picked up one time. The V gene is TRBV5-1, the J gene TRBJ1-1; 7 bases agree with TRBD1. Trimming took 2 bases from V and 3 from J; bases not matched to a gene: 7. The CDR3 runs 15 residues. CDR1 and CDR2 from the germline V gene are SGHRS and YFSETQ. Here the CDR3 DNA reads TGCGCCAGCAGCTTACAGGGGACACCTGACACTGAAGCTTTCTTT. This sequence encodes CASSLQGTPDTEAFF. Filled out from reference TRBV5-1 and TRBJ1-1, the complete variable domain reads KAGVTQTPRYLIKTRGQQVTLSCSPISGHRSVSWYQQTPGQGLQFLFEYFSETQRNKGNFPGRFSGRQFSNSRSEMNVSTLELGDSALYLCASSLQGTPDTEAFFGQGTRLTVV.

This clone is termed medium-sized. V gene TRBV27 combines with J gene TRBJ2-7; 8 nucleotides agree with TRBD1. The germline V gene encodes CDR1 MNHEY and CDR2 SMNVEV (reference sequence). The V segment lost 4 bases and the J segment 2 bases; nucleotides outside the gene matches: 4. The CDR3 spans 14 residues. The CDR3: CASSSSGGPYEQYF. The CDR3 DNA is TGTGCCAGCAGTTCCTCAGGGGGCCCCTACGAGCAGTACTTC.

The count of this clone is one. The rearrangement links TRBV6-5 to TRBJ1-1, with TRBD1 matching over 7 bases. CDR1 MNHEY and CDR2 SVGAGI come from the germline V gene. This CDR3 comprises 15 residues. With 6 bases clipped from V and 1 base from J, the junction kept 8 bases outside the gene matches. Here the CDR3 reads CASRLSGGENTEAFF. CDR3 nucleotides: TGTGCCAGCAGACTATCAGGGGGAGAGAACACTGAAGCTTTCTTT.

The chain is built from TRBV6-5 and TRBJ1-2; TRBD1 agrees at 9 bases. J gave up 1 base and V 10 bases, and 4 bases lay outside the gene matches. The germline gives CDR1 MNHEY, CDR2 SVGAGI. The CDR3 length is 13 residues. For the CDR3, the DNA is TGTGCCATCAGGGACAGGGATAACTATGGCTACACCTTC. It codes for CAIRDRDNYGYTF.

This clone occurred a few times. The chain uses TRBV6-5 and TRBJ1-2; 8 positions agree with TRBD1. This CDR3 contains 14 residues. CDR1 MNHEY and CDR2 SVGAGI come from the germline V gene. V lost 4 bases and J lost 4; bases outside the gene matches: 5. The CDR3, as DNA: TGTGCCAGCAGTTTAACAGGGGGAATCTATGGCTACACCTTC. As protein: CASSLTGGIYGYTF.

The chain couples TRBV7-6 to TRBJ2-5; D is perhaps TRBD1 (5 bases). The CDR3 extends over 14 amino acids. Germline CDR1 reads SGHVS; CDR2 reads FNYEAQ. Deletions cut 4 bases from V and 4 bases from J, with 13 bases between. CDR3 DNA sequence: TGTGCCAGCAGCTCCCGGGCCCAGGGAGAGACCCAGTACTTC. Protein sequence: CASSSRAQGETQYF.

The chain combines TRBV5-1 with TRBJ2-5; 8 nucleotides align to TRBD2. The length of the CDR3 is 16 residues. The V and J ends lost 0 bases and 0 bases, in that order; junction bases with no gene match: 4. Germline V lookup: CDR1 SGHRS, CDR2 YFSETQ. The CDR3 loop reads CASSLAAAGDQETQYF. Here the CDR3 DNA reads TGCGCCAGCAGCTTGGCGGCAGCGGGGGACCAAGAGACCCAGTACTTC.

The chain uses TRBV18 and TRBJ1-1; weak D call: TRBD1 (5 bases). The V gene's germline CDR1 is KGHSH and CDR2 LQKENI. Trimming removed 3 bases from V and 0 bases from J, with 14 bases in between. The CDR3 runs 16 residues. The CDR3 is CASSPRRGSLNTEAFF. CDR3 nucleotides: TGTGCCAGCTCACCGCGAAGGGGATCGTTGAACACTGAAGCTTTCTTT.

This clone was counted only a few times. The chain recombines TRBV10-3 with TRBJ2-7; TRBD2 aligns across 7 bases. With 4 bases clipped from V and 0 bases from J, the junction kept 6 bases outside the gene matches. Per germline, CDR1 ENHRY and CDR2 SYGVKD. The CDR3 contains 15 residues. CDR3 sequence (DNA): TGTGCCATCAGTGTCACCGGGGGGTTCTCCTACGAGCAGTACTTC. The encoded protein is CAISVTGGFSYEQYF.

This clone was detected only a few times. The DNA of the CDR3 is TGTGCCAGTAGCAGGGGGCGCGAGGGTTACGAGCAGTACTTC. Its translation is CASSRGREGYEQYF. The V gene is TRBV19, the J gene TRBJ2-7, with 8 positions matching TRBD1. V lost 6 bases and J lost 4; bases outside the gene matches: 8. The CDR3 extends over 14 amino acids. Germline loops: CDR1 LNHDA, CDR2 SQIVND (reference sequence).

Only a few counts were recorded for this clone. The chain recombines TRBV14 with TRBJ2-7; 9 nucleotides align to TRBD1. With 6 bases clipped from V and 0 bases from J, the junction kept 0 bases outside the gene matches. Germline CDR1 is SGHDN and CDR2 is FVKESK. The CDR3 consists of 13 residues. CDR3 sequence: CASRDRGSYEQYF. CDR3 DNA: TGTGCCAGCAGGGACAGGGGCTCCTACGAGCAGTACTTC.

CDR3 nucleotide sequence: TGTGCCATGAGACAGGGGACGAACACCGGGGAGCTGTTTTTT. The encoded protein is CAMRQGTNTGELFF. The chain couples TRBV10-3 to TRBJ2-2; TRBD1 aligns across 8 bases. This CDR3 region has 14 residues. The V gene end was trimmed by 9 bases and the J gene end by 0 bases; junction bases not matched to a gene: 3. Germline CDR1 reads ENHRY; CDR2 reads SYGVKD.

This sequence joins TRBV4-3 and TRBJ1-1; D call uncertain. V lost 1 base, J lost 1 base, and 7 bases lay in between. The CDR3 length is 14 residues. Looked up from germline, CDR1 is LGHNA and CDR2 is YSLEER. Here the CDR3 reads CASSQAGGNTEAFF. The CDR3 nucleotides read TGCGCCAGCAGCCAAGCGGGTGGGAACACTGAAGCTTTCTTT.

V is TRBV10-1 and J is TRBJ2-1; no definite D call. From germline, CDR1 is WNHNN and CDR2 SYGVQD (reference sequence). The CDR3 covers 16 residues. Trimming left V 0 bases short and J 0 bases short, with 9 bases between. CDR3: CASSESGSSSYNEQFF. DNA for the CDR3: TGCGCCAGCAGTGAGTCCGGTTCGAGCTCCTACAATGAGCAGTTCTTC.